The 8 T cell receptor beta chains listed next were all sequenced from one sample in a study of identical twins. MiXCR, run by TCRdb on the 5' RACE reads, gives a single entry per CDR3 protein. The sample records under 250,000 distinct CDR3 sequences, 6% to 8.5% being singletons. These data are also associated with another study on yellow fever vaccine responses in identical twins.

The sample was CD8+ T cells sorted from blood. These TCRs come from a woman under 30 in good health.

The chain combines TRBV5-1 with TRBJ2-2, with D unclear. The CDR3 extends over 17 amino acids. Germline V gene sequence: CDR1 SGHRS, CDR2 YFSETQ. V lost 3 bases and J lost 8, with 23 bases in between. This CDR3 is CASSYQPLTLLEGELFF. The DNA of the CDR3 is TGCGCCAGCAGCTACCAACCTTTGACACTTCTAGAGGGGGAGCTGTTTTTT. Full variable domain (missing parts from reference TRBV5-1 and TRBJ2-2): KAGVTQTPRYLIKTRGQQVTLSCSPISGHRSVSWYQQTPGQGLQFLFEYFSETQRNKGNFPGRFSGRQFSNSRSEMNVSTLELGDSALYLCASSYQPLTLLEGELFFGEGSRLTVL.

Ten or more counts support this clonotype. This chain joins TRBV28 and TRBJ1-3; TRBD1 might be the D (6 bases). CDR3 length: 15 amino acids. Germline V gives CDR1 MDHEN, CDR2 SYDVKM. Between the trimmed V and J ends, which lost 7 bases and 3 bases, there was a span of 16 bases. The CDR3: CASNLAGASGNTIYF. CDR3 coding DNA: TGTGCCAGCAATCTCGCGGGGGCTAGTGGAAACACCATATATTTT.

This rearrangement joins TRBV27 to TRBJ2-5; D not resolved. V lost 3 bases and J lost 10, with 9 bases in between. Germline CDR1 MNHEY, CDR2 SMNVEV (reference sequence). The CDR3 has 11 amino acids. CDR3 sequence reads: CASSFGPYQYF. The DNA of the CDR3 is TGTGCCAGCAGTTTCGGGCCCTACCAGTACTTC.

The table lists this clonotype with a few counts. The chain combines TRBV5-1 with TRBJ2-1; no definite D call. Germline values: CDR1 SGHRS, CDR2 YFSETQ. V lost 0 bases, J lost 5 bases, and 15 bases lay in between. CDR3 size: 16 residues. CDR3 residues: CASSLVAGPTHNEQFF. CDR3 sequence (DNA): TGCGCCAGCAGCTTGGTTGCTGGTCCAACTCACAATGAGCAGTTCTTC.

This clonotype came up a few times. The rearrangement joins TRBV9 to TRBJ1-5; D unresolved. Germline CDR1 is SGDLS and CDR2 is YYNGEE. The V and J ends lost 0 bases and 4 bases respectively, with 5 bases between them. The CDR3 sequence is 13 residues long. The CDR3 loop is CASSVAGNQPQHF. The CDR3 DNA is TGTGCCAGCAGCGTAGCCGGAAATCAGCCCCAGCATTTT.

This clonotype was picked up many times. The chain uses TRBV4-1 and TRBJ2-3; a possible D gene is TRBD1 (6 bases). V was cut by 1 base and J by 0 bases, with 14 bases left in between. This CDR3 is 17 amino acids long. Germline V lookup: CDR1 MGHRA, CDR2 YSYEKL. The CDR3 loop reads CASSQGWGPSSTDTQYF. The CDR3, as DNA: TGCGCCAGCAGCCAAGGGTGGGGGCCCTCTAGCACAGATACGCAGTATTTT.

The table lists this clonotype with a few counts. The J gene is TRBJ1-1, the V gene TRBV14; 7 bases are a match to TRBD1. CDR1 and CDR2 (germline): SGHDN, FVKESK. This CDR3 contains 13 residues. V gave up 3 bases and J gave up 4 bases; unmatched junction bases: 2. In nucleotides, the CDR3 is TGTGCCAGCAGCCAGTACAGGGGCACTGAAGCTTTCTTT. Residues: CASSQYRGTEAFF.

This clonotype was detected a few times. The chain employs TRBV27 and TRBJ2-1; the D gene is possibly TRBD1 (6 bases). The germline V and J ends were trimmed by 5 bases and 9 bases, with 17 bases remaining between them. Germline CDR1 MNHEY, CDR2 SMNVEV (reference sequence). CDR3 length: 14 residues. The DNA for the CDR3 is TGTGCCAGCAGTCTCAGCCCGTTGGGGGCTGAGCAGTTCTTC. It translates to CASSLSPLGAEQFF.